Listed below are T cell receptor beta chains from one sample, sequenced in a study of T cells in tumors after PD-1 blockade. Sequenced by immunoSEQ multiplex PCR; TCRdb stores in-frame clones only, minus some. The sample shows 45,000 or so clones, more than 60% of them seen only once. The specimen was PBMCs, collected before anti-PD-1 therapy. All receptors derive from a human donor with advanced basal cell or squamous cell carcinoma (not recorded which). CDR3s include the opening cysteine and the closing phenylalanine or tryptophan. D genes are given only for firm matches. Some rows have no size entry. The others give once, few or many, or a class for an expanded clone.

clone_size	j_call	v_call	d_call	cdr3_aa	cdr3_nt
.	TRBJ2-3	TRBV5-6	.	CASSPASTDTQYF	TGTGCCAGCAGCCCGGCCAGCACAGATACGCAGTATTTT
.	TRBJ2-5	TRBV9	TRBD2	CASSTGTSGGREETQYF	TGTGCCAGCAGCACCGGGACTAGCGGGGGCCGGGAAGAGACCCAGTACTTC
once	TRBJ1-3	TRBV2	.	CASSETGPGNTIYF	TGTGCCAGCAGTGAAACCGGACCTGGAAACACCATATATTTT
.	TRBJ1-5	TRBV19	TRBD1	CASSIPRGTAYTQPQHF	TGTGCCAGTAGTATACCGCGAGGGACAGCATATACTCAGCCCCAGCATTTT
.	TRBJ2-7	TRBV3-1/TRBV3-2	TRBD2	CASSQVILAGAEQYF	TGTGCCAGCAGCCAAGTGATCTTAGCGGGAGCCGAGCAGTACTTC
few	TRBJ2-5	TRBV5-4	.	CATGTNQETQYF	TGTGCCACCGGGACCAACCAAGAGACCCAGTACTTC
.	TRBJ1-6	TRBV5-1	.	CASSLDPPGSYNSPLHF	TGCGCCAGCAGCCTTGACCCTCCTGGATCCTATAATTCACCCCTCCACTTT
.	TRBJ1-2	TRBV5-8	.	CASSLDSRGIYGYTF	TGTGCCAGCAGCTTGGATTCCCGGGGAATCTATGGCTACACCTTC
.	TRBJ2-7	TRBV10-3	TRBD1	CAIGDRPYEQYF	TGTGCCATCGGGGACAGACCCTACGAGCAGTACTTC
few	TRBJ2-7	TRBV19	TRBD1	CASSTFEDRGYEQYF	TGTGCCAGTAGTACCTTCGAGGACAGGGGGTACGAGCAGTACTTC
once	TRBJ2-2	TRBV5-6	.	CASSFPGTGELFF	TGTGCCAGCAGCTTCCCCGGTACCGGGGAGCTGTTTTTT
few	TRBJ1-6	TRBV3-1/TRBV3-2	.	CASSQMGQQPSPLHF	TGTGCCAGCAGCCAAATGGGTCAGCAGCCCTCACCCCTCCACTTT
.	TRBJ2-1	TRBV6-5	TRBD2	CASNLAGSSYNEQFF	TGTGCCAGCAATTTAGCGGGATCCTCCTACAATGAGCAGTTCTTC
few	TRBJ2-3	TRBV18	.	CASSPQTGETQYF	TGTGCCAGCTCACCACAGACGGGAGAGACGCAGTATTTT
once	TRBJ1-3	TRBV9	TRBD1	CASSAQGARGNTIYF	TGTGCCAGCAGCGCCCAGGGGGCGCGGGGAAACACCATATATTTT
few	TRBJ2-1	TRBV7-9	.	CASSLWQSDNEQFF	TGTGCCAGCAGCTTATGGCAGAGTGACAATGAGCAGTTCTTC
.	TRBJ2-7	TRBV4-1	TRBD2	CASSRTSGGIYEQYF	TGCGCCAGCAGCCGGACTAGCGGGGGGATCTACGAGCAGTACTTC
.	TRBJ1-2	TRBV5-4	.	CASSLYGQNYGYTF	TGTGCCAGCAGCTTATACGGACAAAACTATGGCTACACCTTC
.	TRBJ2-5	TRBV9	TRBD2	CASSVGLAGGQETQYF	TGTGCCAGCAGCGTCGGACTAGCGGGGGGCCAAGAGACCCAGTACTTC
.	TRBJ2-5	TRBV28	TRBD1	CASSFLTGQRETQYF	TGTGCCAGCAGTTTCTTGACAGGGCAGCGGGAGACCCAGTACTTC
.	TRBJ2-3	TRBV7-8	.	CASSTHTDTQYF	TGTGCCAGCAGCACTCACACAGATACGCAGTATTTT
.	TRBJ2-2	TRBV27	.	CASSLRNTGELFF	TGTGCCAGCAGTTTAAGGAACACCGGGGAGCTGTTTTTT
once	TRBJ2-7	TRBV7-2	.	CASSLSDGSYEQYF	TGTGCCAGCAGCTTATCCGACGGCTCCTACGAGCAGTACTTC
few	TRBJ2-3	TRBV6-5	.	CASSYSPGLADTQYF	TGTGCCAGCAGTTACTCCCCGGGGTTGGCAGATACGCAGTATTTT
.	TRBJ2-5	TRBV3-1/TRBV3-2	.	CASSPRGARGGAQYF	TGTGCCAGCAGCCCTAGGGGTGCCAGGGGGGGGGCCCAGTACTTC
.	TRBJ2-3	TRBV28	.	CASSPPLTGTSTDTQYF	TGTGCCAGCAGTCCACCTCTGACGGGGACTAGCACAGATACGCAGTATTTT
.	TRBJ2-7	TRBV5-5	.	CASSSRPETHYEQYF	TGTGCCAGCAGCTCCCGCCCGGAAACTCACTACGAGCAGTACTTC
.	TRBJ1-1	TRBV7-9	.	CASSLAGSNTEAFF	TGTGCCAGCAGCTTAGCAGGGAGTAACACTGAAGCTTTCTTT
.	TRBJ1-2	TRBV7-9	.	CASSPPGQAGGYTF	TGTGCCAGCAGCCCCCCGGGTCAGGCGGGAGGCTACACCTTC
once	TRBJ2-5	TRBV7-6	.	CASSLVFRSETQYF	TGTGCCAGCAGCTTAGTTTTTCGCTCAGAGACCCAGTACTTC
once	TRBJ1-1	TRBV5-1	.	CASSLVPDDTNTEAFF	TGCGCCAGCAGCTTGGTGCCAGACGATACGAACACTGAAGCTTTCTTT
.	TRBJ2-7	TRBV6-2/TRBV6-3	TRBD1	CASSAHSSGTGGLRQYF	TGTGCCAGCAGTGCCCACTCGTCCGGGACAGGGGGCCTCCGGCAGTACTTC
.	TRBJ2-7	TRBV4-1	.	CASSQEPQKVPYEQYF	TGCGCCAGCAGCCAAGAACCGCAGAAGGTTCCCTACGAGCAGTACTTC
few	TRBJ2-1	TRBV15	TRBD2	CATSREDGRVAQFF	TGTGCCACCAGCAGAGAAGACGGGAGGGTTGCGCAGTTCTTC
.	TRBJ2-7	TRBV2	TRBD1	CASSIPETGEDYEQYF	TGTGCCAGCAGTATCCCGGAGACAGGGGAGGACTACGAGCAGTACTTC
.	TRBJ2-7	TRBV28	.	CASRPGQTYEQYF	TGTGCCTCCCGCCCGGGGCAGACCTACGAGCAGTACTTC
.	TRBJ2-1	TRBV14	.	CASSQEGHEQFF	TGTGCCAGCAGCCAAGAAGGGCATGAGCAGTTCTTC
few	TRBJ1-2	TRBV10-3	TRBD1	CAISDPDRGRRGYGYTF	TGTGCCATCAGTGACCCCGACAGGGGGCGCCGGGGCTATGGCTACACCTTC
few	TRBJ2-2	TRBV7-3	TRBD1	CASSNSQGANTGELFF	TGTGCCAGCAGCAATTCTCAGGGGGCGAACACCGGGGAGCTGTTTTTT
.	TRBJ2-1	TRBV20-1	.	CSASLSSVANNEQFF	TGCAGTGCTAGTCTGTCCTCGGTAGCGAACAATGAGCAGTTCTTC
.	TRBJ2-7	TRBV19	TRBD2	CASSIIGGGNSYEQYF	TGTGCCAGTAGTATCATTGGGGGGGGGAACTCCTACGAGCAGTACTTC
once	TRBJ1-2	TRBV18	TRBD1	CASSSPGQGDYGYTF	TGTGCCAGCTCATCCCCGGGACAGGGGGACTATGGCTACACCTTC
once	TRBJ2-7	TRBV11-1	.	CASSLGGALAAEQYF	TGTGCCAGCAGCTTAGGAGGCGCACTAGCTGCCGAGCAGTACTTC
.	TRBJ2-2	TRBV27	.	CASSLEGAGELFF	TGTGCCAGCAGTTTGGAGGGCGCCGGGGAGCTGTTTTTT
.	TRBJ1-3	TRBV9	.	CASSVRGSGNTIYF	TGTGCCAGCAGCGTGAGGGGATCGGGAAACACCATATATTTT
.	TRBJ2-5	TRBV5-4	.	CASSLATNQETQYF	TGTGCCAGCAGCTTAGCAACTAACCAAGAGACCCAGTACTTC
.	TRBJ2-7	TRBV6-5	TRBD2	CASSYRREGVYEQYF	TGTGCCAGCAGTTACCGGCGGGAGGGTGTCTACGAGCAGTACTTC
once	TRBJ1-3	TRBV2	TRBD1	CASSEHRGPGNTIYF	TGTGCCAGCAGTGAACACAGGGGGCCTGGAAACACCATATATTTT
.	TRBJ2-4	TRBV5-4	.	CASSQGHNGVAKNIQYF	TGTGCCAGCAGCCAGGGACACAATGGGGTAGCCAAAAACATTCAGTACTTC
.	TRBJ1-5	TRBV19	.	CASRAVLQGSNQPQHF	TGTGCCAGTAGGGCAGTCCTACAGGGTAGCAATCAGCCCCAGCATTTT
.	TRBJ2-5	TRBV28	.	CASSLLLETQYF	TGTGCCAGCAGTCTATTATTGGAGACCCAGTACTTC